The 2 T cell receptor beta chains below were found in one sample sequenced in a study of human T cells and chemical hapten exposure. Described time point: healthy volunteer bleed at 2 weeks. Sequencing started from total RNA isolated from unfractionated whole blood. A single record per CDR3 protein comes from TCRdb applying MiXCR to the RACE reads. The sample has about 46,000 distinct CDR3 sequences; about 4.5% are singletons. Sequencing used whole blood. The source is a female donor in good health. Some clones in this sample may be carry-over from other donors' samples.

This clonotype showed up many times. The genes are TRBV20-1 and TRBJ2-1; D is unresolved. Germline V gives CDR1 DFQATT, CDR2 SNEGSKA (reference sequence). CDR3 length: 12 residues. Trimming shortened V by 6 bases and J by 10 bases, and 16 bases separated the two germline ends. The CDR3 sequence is CSAPNQFEEQFF. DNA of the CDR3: TGCAGTGCCCCAAACCAGTTTGAGGAGCAGTTCTTC.

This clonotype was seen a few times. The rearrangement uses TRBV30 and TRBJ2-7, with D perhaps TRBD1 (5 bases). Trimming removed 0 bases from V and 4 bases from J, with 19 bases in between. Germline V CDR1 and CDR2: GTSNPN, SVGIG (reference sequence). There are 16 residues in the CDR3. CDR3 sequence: CAWSVAPGPRLYEQYF. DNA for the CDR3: TGTGCCTGGAGTGTAGCCCCAGGGCCCCGGCTATACGAGCAGTACTTC.